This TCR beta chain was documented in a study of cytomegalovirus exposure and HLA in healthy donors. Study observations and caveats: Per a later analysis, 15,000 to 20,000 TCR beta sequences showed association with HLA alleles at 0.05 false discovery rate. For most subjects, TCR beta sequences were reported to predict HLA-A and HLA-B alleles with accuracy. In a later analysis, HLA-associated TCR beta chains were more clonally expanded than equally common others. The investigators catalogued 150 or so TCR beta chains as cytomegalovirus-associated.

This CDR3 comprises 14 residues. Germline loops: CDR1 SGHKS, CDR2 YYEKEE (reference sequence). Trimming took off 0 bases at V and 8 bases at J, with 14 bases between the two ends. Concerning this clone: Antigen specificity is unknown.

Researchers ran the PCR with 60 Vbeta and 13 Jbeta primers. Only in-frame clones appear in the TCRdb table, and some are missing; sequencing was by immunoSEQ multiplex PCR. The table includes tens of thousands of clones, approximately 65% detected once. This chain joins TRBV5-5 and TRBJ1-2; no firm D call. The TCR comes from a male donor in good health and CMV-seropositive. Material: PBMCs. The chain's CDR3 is CASSLGLSRGGYTF. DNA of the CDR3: TGTGCCAGCAGCTTGGGGCTCAGCCGCGGGGGCTACACCTTC. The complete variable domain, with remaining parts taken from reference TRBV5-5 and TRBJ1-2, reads DAGVTQSPTHLIKTRGQQVTLRCSPISGHKSVSWYQQVLGQGPQFIFQYYEKEERGRGNFPDRFSARQFPNYSSELNVNALLLGDSALYLCASSLGLSRGGYTFGSGTRLTVV.